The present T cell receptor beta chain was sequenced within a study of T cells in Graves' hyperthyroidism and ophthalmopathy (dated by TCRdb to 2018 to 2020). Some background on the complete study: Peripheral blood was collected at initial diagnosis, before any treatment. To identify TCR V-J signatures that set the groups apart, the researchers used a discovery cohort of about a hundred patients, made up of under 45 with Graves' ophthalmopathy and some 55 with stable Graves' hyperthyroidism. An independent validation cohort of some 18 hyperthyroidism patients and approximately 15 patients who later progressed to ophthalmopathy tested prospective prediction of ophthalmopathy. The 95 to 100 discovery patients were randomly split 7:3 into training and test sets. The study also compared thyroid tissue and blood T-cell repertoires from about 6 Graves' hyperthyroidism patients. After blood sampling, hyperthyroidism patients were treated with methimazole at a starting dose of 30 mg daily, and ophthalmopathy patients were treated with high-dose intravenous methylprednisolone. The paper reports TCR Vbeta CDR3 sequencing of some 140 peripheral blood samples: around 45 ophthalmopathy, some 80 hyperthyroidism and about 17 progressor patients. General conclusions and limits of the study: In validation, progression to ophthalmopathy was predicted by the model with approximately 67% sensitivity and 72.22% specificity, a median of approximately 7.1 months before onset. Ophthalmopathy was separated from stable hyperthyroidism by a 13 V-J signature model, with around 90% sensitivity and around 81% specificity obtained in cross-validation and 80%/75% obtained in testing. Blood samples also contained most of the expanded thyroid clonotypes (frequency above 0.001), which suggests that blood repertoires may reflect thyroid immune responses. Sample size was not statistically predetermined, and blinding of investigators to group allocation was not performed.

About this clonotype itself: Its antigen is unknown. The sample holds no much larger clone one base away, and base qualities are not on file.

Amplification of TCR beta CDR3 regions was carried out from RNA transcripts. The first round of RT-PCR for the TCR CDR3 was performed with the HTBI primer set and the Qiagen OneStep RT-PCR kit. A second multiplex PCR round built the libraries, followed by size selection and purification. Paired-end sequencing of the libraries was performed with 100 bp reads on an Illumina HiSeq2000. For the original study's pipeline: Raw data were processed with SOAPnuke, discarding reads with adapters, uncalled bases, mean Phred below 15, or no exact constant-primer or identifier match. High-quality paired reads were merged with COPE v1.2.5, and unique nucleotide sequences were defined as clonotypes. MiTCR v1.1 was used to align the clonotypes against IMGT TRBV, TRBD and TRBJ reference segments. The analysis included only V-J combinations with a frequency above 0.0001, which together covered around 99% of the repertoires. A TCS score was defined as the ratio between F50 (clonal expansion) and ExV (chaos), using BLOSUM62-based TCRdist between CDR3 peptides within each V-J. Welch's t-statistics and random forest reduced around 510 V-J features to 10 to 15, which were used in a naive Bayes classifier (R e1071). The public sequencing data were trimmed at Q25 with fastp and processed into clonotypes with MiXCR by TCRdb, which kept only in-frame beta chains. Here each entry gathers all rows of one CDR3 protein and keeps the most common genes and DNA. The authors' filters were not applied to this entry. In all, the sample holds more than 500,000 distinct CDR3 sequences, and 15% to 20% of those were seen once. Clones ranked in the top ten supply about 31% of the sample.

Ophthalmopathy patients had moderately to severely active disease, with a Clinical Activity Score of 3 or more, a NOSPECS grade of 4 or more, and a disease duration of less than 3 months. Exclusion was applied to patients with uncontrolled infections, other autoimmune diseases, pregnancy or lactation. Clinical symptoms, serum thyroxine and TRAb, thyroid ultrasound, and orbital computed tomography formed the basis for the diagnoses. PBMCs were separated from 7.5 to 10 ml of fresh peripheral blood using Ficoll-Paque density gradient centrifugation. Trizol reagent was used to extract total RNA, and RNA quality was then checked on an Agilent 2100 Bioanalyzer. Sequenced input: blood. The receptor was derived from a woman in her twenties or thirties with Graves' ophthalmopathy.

The DNA is TGCGCCAGCAGCCAAGATCGCGGACGAAGGATTGAAAAACTGTTTTTT. This encodes CASSQDRGRRIEKLFF. The chain uses TRBV4-3 and TRBJ1-4; the D gene identity is not certain. V lost 0 bases and J lost 7 bases; the stretch between them is 15 bases long. CDR1 and CDR2 (LGHNA, YSLEER) derive from the germline V gene. Reading from cysteine to phenylalanine, the CDR3 counts 16 amino acids. Of the read, only the CDR3 DNA is kept; its 48 bases are in frame from base 1.